These 12 T cell receptor beta chains were sequenced from one sample in a study of Tregs in tolerant kidney transplant recipients. Sequencing used immunoSEQ multiplex PCR; TCRdb keeps in-frame clones, though not all of them. This sample's table has 25,000 or so clones. Mixed chimerism was transient after nonmyeloablative marrow transplants from related graft donors. Sequencing used CD4+ T cells from blood (PBMCs), obtained 6 months after the transplant. The receptors were sampled from a human patient who received a combined kidney and bone marrow transplant. Certain T cells may be donor cells from the graft.

On this clone: The CDR3 extends 3 residues past the end of the read, so its final part is completed from the germline J gene. Other DNA sequences from this sample encode an identical CDR3 as well. This rearrangement joins TRBV7-2 to TRBJ2-7; the match to TRBD1 covers 10 bases. The trim removed 3 bases at V and 6 bases at J, leaving 2 bases unmatched. This CDR3 contains 13 residues. Germline assignment: CDR1 SGHTA and CDR2 FQGNSA. CDR3 in amino acids: CASSFGQGGEQYF. The CDR3 DNA, read in part, is TGTGCCAGCAGCTTCGGACAGGGGGGCGAG.

Concerning this clone itself: Read coverage stops 3 residues before the CDR3 terminus; the germline J gene supplies the remainder. The chain employs TRBV14 and TRBJ1-2, with D tentatively TRBD1 (6 bases). Germline V CDR1 and CDR2: SGHDN, FVKESK. The CDR3 has 13 amino acids. The CDR3 is CASSPRQAGGYTF. The covered CDR3 bases are TGTGCCAGCAGCCCCCGACAGGCTGGAGGC.

CDR3 bases read: TGCGCCAGCAGCTTGGTGGCCACAGATACG. Translated: CASSLVATDT. The whole CDR3 is CASSLVATDTQYF. This chain joins TRBV5-1 and TRBJ2-3; D call uncertain. The read comes to an end 3 residues before the CDR3 does, leaving the germline J gene to fill in the end. Per the germline V gene, CDR1 is SGHRS and CDR2 is YFSETQ. The length of the CDR3 is 13 residues. The V end lost 0 bases, the J end lost 2 bases, and 4 bases lay between the germline ends.

The CDR3 here is CASSLPWASPLHF. The DNA read from the CDR3 is TGTGCCAGCAGCTTACCCTGGGCTTCACCC. The chain couples TRBV5-6 to TRBJ1-6; no clear D. Read coverage stops 3 residues before the CDR3 terminus; the germline J gene supplies the remainder. V was shortened by 2 bases and J by 9 bases, with 9 bases between the two germline ends. The CDR3 totals 13 residues. Per the germline V gene, CDR1 is SGHDT and CDR2 is YYEEEE.

Turning to this clone: The read halts 3 residues ahead of the CDR3 end, with the missing end drawn from the germline J gene. The chain has TRBV7-2 and TRBJ1-5, with unresolved D. Trimming stripped 5 bases from V and 3 bases from J, with 8 bases between. The CDR3 is 13 residues long. CDR1 and CDR2 from the germline V gene are SGHTA and FQGNSA. The CDR3 reads CASSPQSNQPQHF. The sequenced part of the CDR3 DNA is TGTGCCAGCAGCCCCCAGTCCAATCAGCCC.

As for this clone: The read gets to within 3 residues of the CDR3 end, and the germline J gene fills in the rest. The chain carries TRBV7-2 and TRBJ1-1; unclear D gene. V lost 3 bases and J 5 bases, leaving 7 bases between the germline ends. Per germline, CDR1 SGHTA and CDR2 FQGNSA. This CDR3 contains 12 residues. Incomplete CDR3 DNA: TGTGCCAGCAGCTTTGTCCAGACTGAA. The encoded protein is CASSFVQTE. The complete CDR3 sequence is CASSFVQTEAFF.

Of note for this clone: The read stops 3 residues short of the end of the CDR3; the missing end is completed from the germline J gene. The gene calls are TRBV2 and TRBJ1-5, with 8 nucleotides matching TRBD1. The CDR3 is made up of 14 amino acids. Germline V CDR1 and CDR2: SNHLY, FYNNEI. The V and J ends lost 6 bases and 6 bases, in that order; junction bases with no gene match: 7. CDR3 DNA (partial): TGTGCCAGCAGAATGGACAGGGAGGTTCAGCCC. Encoded protein: CASRMDREVQP. The full CDR3 is CASRMDREVQPQHF.

Points on this clone: From the germline J gene comes the end of the CDR3, since the read stops 3 residues before it. V usage is TRBV7-2 and J usage is TRBJ2-7; D might be TRBD1 or TRBD2, each matching 5 bases. V lost 5 bases and J 2 bases, leaving 10 bases between the germline ends. This CDR3 spans 13 amino acids. Germline V gene lookup returns CDR1 SGHTA and CDR2 FQGNSA. The CDR3: CASSPQGAYEQYF. CDR3 DNA (partial): TGTGCCAGCAGCCCCCAGGGAGCCTACGAG.

A word on this clone: The read falls 3 residues short of the CDR3 end, and the missing part is taken from the germline J gene. The V gene is TRBV11-3, the J gene TRBJ2-5; perhaps TRBD1 as D (5 bases). The V gene's germline CDR1 is SGHNT and CDR2 YENEEA. Trimming removed 4 bases at V and 6 bases at J, with 9 bases between. CDR3 size: 12 residues. CDR3 bases read: TGTGCCAGCAGCTCGGACACCCAGACC. Protein: CASSSDTQT. The entire CDR3 is CASSSDTQTQYF. The full variable domain, completed using reference TRBV11-3 and TRBJ2-5, is EAGVVQSPRYKIIEKKQPVAFWCNPISGHNTLYWYLQNLGQGPELLIRYENEEAVDDSQLPKDRFSAERLKGVDSTLKIQPAELGDSAVYLCASSSDTQTQYFGPGTRLLVL.

The CDR3 sequence: CASSLVGRANTEAFF. CDR3 bases read: TGTGCCAGCAGCTTGGTTGGCAGGGCCAACACTGAA. This chain connects TRBV5-4 to TRBJ1-1; a weak D match, TRBD1 (5 bases). The DNA ends 3 residues before the CDR3 does, and the rest of the CDR3 is filled in from the germline J gene. With 0 bases removed from V and 2 bases from J, the gap between germline ends came to 11 bases. Germline V lookup: CDR1 SGHNT, CDR2 YYREEE (reference sequence). This CDR3 comprises 15 residues.

A remark on this clone: The read terminates 3 residues before the CDR3 end, so the remaining end is supplied by the germline J gene. The chain combines TRBV10-3 with TRBJ2-5, with 10 bases matching TRBD1. The V gene end was trimmed by 2 bases and the J gene end by 5 bases; junction bases not matched to a gene: 5. This CDR3 has 15 amino acids. From germline, CDR1 is ENHRY and CDR2 SYGVKD. Here the CDR3 reads CAISEGTGERETQYF. Incomplete CDR3 DNA: TGTGCCATCAGTGAGGGGACAGGGGAGAGGGAGACC.

Concerning this clone itself: The read gets to within 3 residues of the CDR3 end, and the germline J gene fills in the rest. The chain joins TRBV19 to TRBJ1-1; D may be TRBD1 (5 bases). CDR1 LNHDA and CDR2 SQIVND come from the germline V gene (reference sequence). V lost 9 bases, J lost 3 bases, and 20 bases lay in between. The CDR3 is 15 residues long. The covered CDR3 bases are TGTGCCAGCCTTGGGGGGAGGGCCGGGGACACTGAA. Protein product: CASLGGRAGDTE. Given in full, the CDR3 is CASLGGRAGDTEAFF.